This is a list of T cell receptor beta chains from one sample in a study of shared clonotypes between healthy human individuals. Profiled with immunoSEQ multiplex PCR; TCRdb holds only in-frame clones, not every one. The sample lists about 2.4 million clones, more than 90% occurring once. Specimen: naive CD4+ T cells sorted from blood. The receptors were gathered from a man younger than 35 in good health. The CDR3 runs from the conserved cysteine through the conserved F or W. The D gene is left open where the match is weak. Only some rows state a clone size, as once, few, many or a class for expanded clones.

>.|TRBV5-1|TRBJ2-7|.
TGCGCCAGCAGCTTGGGATCCATACGGGACCTATACGAGCAGTACTTC
CASSLGSIRDLYEQYF
>.|TRBV7-9|TRBJ1-3|.
TGTGCCAGCAGCCCCCGCGGGGGGGGCGTAAAATCTGGAAACACCATATATTTT
CASSPRGGGVKSGNTIYF
>.|TRBV28|TRBJ2-7|.
TGTGCCAGCAGTACACCAGGGAGCTCCTACGAGCAGTACTTC
CASSTPGSSYEQYF
>few|TRBV6-5|TRBJ1-6|TRBD1
TGTGCCAGCAGTAGGGACAGGGCGCACTCACCCCTCCACTTT
CASSRDRAHSPLHF
>.|TRBV30|TRBJ1-1|.
TGTGCCTGGAGCGCGGCCAAGAACACTGAAGCTTTCTTT
CAWSAAKNTEAFF
>.|TRBV6-5|TRBJ1-3|.
TGTGCCAGCAGTTTATCAGCCCTCGGAAACACCATATATTTT
CASSLSALGNTIYF
>once|TRBV5-4|TRBJ2-5|TRBD1
TGTGCCAGCAGCCTTCGGGGACAGGGGAGGAAGACCCAGTACTTC
CASSLRGQGRKTQYF
>few|TRBV4-2|TRBJ1-4|TRBD1
TGTGCCAGCAGCCAGGGCTGGACAGGGACCAAACTGTTTTTT
CASSQGWTGTKLFF
>.|TRBV30|TRBJ1-2|TRBD1
TGTGCCTGGACAAGACAGGGCGGCTATGGCTACACCTTC
CAWTRQGGYGYTF
>.|TRBV7-2|TRBJ2-1|.
TGTGCCAGCAGCTTAATTGGACAGGGACTATACAATGAGCAGTTCTTC
CASSLIGQGLYNEQFF
>.|TRBV4-1|TRBJ2-3|TRBD1
TGCGCCAGCAGCCATGCACTCCGGGACAGGTTCATGGATACGCAGTATTTT
CASSHALRDRFMDTQYF
>.|TRBV7-6|TRBJ2-7|.
TGTGCCAGCAGCTTAGCGGGGGATACCTACGAGCAGTACTTC
CASSLAGDTYEQYF
>.|TRBV5-1|TRBJ2-1|TRBD2
TGCGCCAGCAGGCCCGCTAGCGGGGGGCCTAATGAGCAGTTCTTC
CASRPASGGPNEQFF
>.|TRBV5-1|TRBJ2-2|.
TGCGCCAGCAGCGCTGCGGCTGTCCGGGAGCTGTTTTTT
CASSAAAVRELFF
>.|TRBV2|TRBJ1-5|.
TGTGCCAGCAGTAGTGGAGGGGATCGACAGCCCCAGCATTTT
CASSSGGDRQPQHF
>.|TRBV5-6|TRBJ2-7|TRBD2
TGTGCCAGCAGTTTCGGGACTATCGGCGACGAGCAGTACTTC
CASSFGTIGDEQYF
>.|TRBV11-2|TRBJ2-2|.
TGTGCCAGCAGCTCGGGCACAGGGGGGGTCACCGGGGAGCTGTTTTTT
CASSSGTGGVTGELFF
>.|TRBV5-1|TRBJ2-2|.
TGCGCCAGCAGCATAGGGACGAACACCGGGGAGCTGTTTTTT
CASSIGTNTGELFF
>once|TRBV2|TRBJ2-1|.
TGTGCCAGCAGAGTCGAGAGCTCCTACAATGAGCAGTTCTTC
CASRVESSYNEQFF
>.|TRBV11-2|TRBJ1-1|TRBD1
TGTGCCAGCAGCTTAGGAGGGACAGGTGGTGCTTTCTTT
CASSLGGTGGAFF
>.|TRBV2|TRBJ1-4|.
TGTGCCAGCAGTGAAGAAGGGCCGCAGTCTGGAGAACTGTTTTTT
CASSEEGPQSGELFF
>.|TRBV7-2|TRBJ1-2|TRBD1
TGTGCCAGCAGCAAAGACAGGGACTATGGCTACACCTTC
CASSKDRDYGYTF
>.|TRBV9|TRBJ2-3|TRBD2
TGTGCCAGCAGCGTAGTCGGGGGGGCCAGTACGCAGTATTTT
CASSVVGGASTQYF
>.|TRBV7-8|TRBJ1-1|TRBD1
TGTGCCAGCAGCCTCCTTACGACAGGGCTCATGAACACTGAAGCTTTCTTT
CASSLLTTGLMNTEAFF